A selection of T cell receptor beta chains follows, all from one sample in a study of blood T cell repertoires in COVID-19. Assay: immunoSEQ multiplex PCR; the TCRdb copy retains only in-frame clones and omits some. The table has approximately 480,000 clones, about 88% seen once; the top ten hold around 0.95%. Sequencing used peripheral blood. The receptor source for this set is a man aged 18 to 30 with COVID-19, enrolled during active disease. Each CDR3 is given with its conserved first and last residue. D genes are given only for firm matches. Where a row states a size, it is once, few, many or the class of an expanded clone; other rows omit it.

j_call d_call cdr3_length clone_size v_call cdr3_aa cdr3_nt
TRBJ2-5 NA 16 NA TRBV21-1 CASSQKGTSGQETQYF TGTGCCAGCAGCCAGAAGGGGACTAGCGGCCAAGAGACCCAGTACTTC
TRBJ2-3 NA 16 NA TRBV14 CASSHETSRGTDTQYF TGTGCCAGCAGCCACGAGACTAGTCGGGGCACAGATACGCAGTATTTT
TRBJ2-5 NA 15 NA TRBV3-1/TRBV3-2 CASSQEGRLQETQYF TGTGCCAGCAGCCAAGAAGGCAGGCTCCAAGAGACCCAGTACTTC
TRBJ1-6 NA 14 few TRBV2 CASSKGYYNSPLHF TGTGCCAGCAGTAAGGGGTATTATAATTCACCCCTCCACTTT
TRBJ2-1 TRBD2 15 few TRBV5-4 CASSLGLQRGNEQFF TGTGCCAGCAGCTTAGGCCTCCAGCGGGGCAATGAGCAGTTCTTC
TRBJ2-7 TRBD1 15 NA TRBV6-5 CASSYSMGQAYEQYF TGTGCCAGCAGTTACTCGATGGGACAGGCATACGAGCAGTACTTC
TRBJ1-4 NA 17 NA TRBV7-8 CASSRSNTAYPNEKLFF TGTGCCAGCAGCCGATCAAACACAGCTTATCCTAATGAAAAACTGTTTTTT
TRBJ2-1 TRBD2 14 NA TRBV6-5 CATNGGLVYNEQFF TGTGCCACCAATGGTGGACTAGTTTACAATGAGCAGTTCTTC
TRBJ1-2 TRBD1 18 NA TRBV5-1 CASSLVPGTAAPDYGYTF TGCGCCAGCAGCTTGGTACCCGGGACAGCCGCTCCCGACTATGGCTACACCTTC
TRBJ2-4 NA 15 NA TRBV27 CASSKNTVAKNIQYF TGTGCCAGCAGTAAAAACACCGTAGCCAAAAACATTCAGTACTTC
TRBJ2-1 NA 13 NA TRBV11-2 CASSFTSGDEQFF TGTGCCAGCAGCTTTACAAGCGGAGATGAGCAGTTCTTC
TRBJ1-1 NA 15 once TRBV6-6 CASSYSDFQGIEAFF TGTGCCAGCAGTTATTCCGATTTTCAGGGGATTGAAGCTTTCTTT
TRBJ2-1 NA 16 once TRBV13 CASSYGGTQAYNEQFF TGTGCCAGCAGCTATGGGGGCACCCAGGCCTACAATGAGCAGTTCTTC
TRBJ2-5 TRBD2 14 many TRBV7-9 CASRQRGGQETQYF TGTGCCAGCCGTCAGCGGGGGGGCCAAGAGACCCAGTACTTC
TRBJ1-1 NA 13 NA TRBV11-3 CASSQTSVPEAFF TGTGCCAGCAGCCAAACGTCAGTGCCTGAAGCTTTCTTT
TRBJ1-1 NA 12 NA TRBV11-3 CASSRGFSEAFF TGTGCCAGCAGTCGAGGGTTCTCTGAAGCTTTCTTT
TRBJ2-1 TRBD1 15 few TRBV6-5 CASSSRDRGNNEQFF TGTGCCAGCAGTTCCCGGGACAGGGGCAACAATGAGCAGTTCTTC
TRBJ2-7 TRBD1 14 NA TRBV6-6 CASSVGTDPYEQYF TGTGCCAGCAGTGTAGGGACAGACCCCTACGAGCAGTACTTC
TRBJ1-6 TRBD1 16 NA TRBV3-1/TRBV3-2 CASSQVSGGWNSPLHF TGTGCCAGCAGCCAAGTTTCAGGGGGGTGGAATTCACCCCTCCACTTT
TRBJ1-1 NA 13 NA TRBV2 CASSAGRNTEAFF TGTGCCAGCAGTGCTGGCAGGAACACTGAAGCTTTCTTT
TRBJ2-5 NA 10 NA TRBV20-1 CSAKEETQYF TGCAGTGCCAAGGAGGAGACCCAGTACTTC
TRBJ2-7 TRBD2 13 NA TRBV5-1 CASSLGTGGEQYF TGCGCCAGCAGCTTGGGGACGGGGGGCGAGCAGTACTTC
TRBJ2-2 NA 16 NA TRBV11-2 CASTPREGASTGELFF TGTGCCAGCACCCCCCGGGAGGGGGCTTCCACCGGGGAGCTGTTTTTT
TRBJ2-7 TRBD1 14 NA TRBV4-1 CASSQVGTAAEQYF TGCGCCAGCAGCCAAGTCGGGACAGCCGCCGAGCAGTACTTC
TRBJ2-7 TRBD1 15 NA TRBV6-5 CASKSPGGGYSEQYF TGTGCCAGCAAGTCTCCAGGGGGCGGGTATTCCGAGCAGTACTTC
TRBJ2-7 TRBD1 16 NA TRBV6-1 CASSDPGQGGSYEQYF TGTGCCAGCAGTGACCCGGGACAGGGTGGTTCCTACGAGCAGTACTTC
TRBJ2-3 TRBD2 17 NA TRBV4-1 CASSQGPSGRGPDTQYF TGCGCCAGCAGCCAAGGCCCTAGCGGGAGGGGGCCCGATACGCAGTATTTT
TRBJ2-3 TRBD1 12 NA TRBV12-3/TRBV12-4 CASVQGEGTQYF TGTGCCAGCGTACAGGGGGAAGGTACGCAGTATTTT
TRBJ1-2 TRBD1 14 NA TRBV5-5 CASSFLGRGDGYTF TGTGCCAGCAGCTTTCTGGGCAGGGGGGATGGCTACACCTTC
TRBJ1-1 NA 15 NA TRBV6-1 CASSEQYRTKGEAFF TGTGCCAGCAGTGAACAATATAGGACTAAAGGGGAAGCTTTCTTT
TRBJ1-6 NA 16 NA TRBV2 CASSVEGTQNNSPLHF TGTGCCAGCAGTGTAGAGGGGACTCAGAACAATTCACCCCTCCACTTT
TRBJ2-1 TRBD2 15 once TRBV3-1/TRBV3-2 CASSQARLAYNEQFF TGTGCCAGCAGCCAAGCGCGACTAGCGTACAATGAGCAGTTCTTC
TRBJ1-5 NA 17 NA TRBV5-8 CASSPAFRIGADQPQHF TGTGCCAGCAGCCCCGCGTTTAGGATAGGGGCTGATCAGCCCCAGCATTTT
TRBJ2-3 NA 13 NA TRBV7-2 CASSSPGSDTQYF TGTGCCAGCAGCTCGCCGGGATCAGATACGCAGTATTTT